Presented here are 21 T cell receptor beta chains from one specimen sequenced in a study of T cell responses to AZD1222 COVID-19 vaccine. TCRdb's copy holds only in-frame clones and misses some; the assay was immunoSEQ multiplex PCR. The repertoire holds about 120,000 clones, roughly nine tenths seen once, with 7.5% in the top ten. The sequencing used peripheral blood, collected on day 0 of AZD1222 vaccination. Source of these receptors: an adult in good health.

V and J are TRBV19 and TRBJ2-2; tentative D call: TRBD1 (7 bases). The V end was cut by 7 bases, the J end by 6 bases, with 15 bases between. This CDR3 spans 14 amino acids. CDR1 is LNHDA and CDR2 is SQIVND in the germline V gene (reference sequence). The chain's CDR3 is CASKGGGGSGELFF. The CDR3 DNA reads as TGTGCCAGTAAGGGAGGAGGGGGCTCCGGGGAGCTGTTTTTT.

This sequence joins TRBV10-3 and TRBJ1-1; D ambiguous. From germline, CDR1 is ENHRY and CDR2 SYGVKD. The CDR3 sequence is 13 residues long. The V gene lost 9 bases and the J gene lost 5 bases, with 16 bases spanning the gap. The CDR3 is CAIHPAAGTEAFF. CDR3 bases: TGTGCCATACACCCGGCCGCGGGGACTGAAGCTTTCTTT.

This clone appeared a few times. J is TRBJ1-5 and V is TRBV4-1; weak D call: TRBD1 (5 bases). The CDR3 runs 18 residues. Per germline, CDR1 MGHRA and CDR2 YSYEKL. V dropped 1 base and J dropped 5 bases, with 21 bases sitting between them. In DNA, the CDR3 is TGCGCCAGCAGCCAAGGAATATCCGGGGCATGGACGGATCAGCCCCAGCATTTT. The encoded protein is CASSQGISGAWTDQPQHF.

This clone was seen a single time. The chain's CDR3 is CASSASREYGYTF. The CDR3 coding sequence is TGTGCCAGTAGTGCGAGCCGCGAATATGGCTACACCTTC. The chain combines TRBV19 with TRBJ1-2; no reliable D call. V lost 5 bases to trimming and J lost 5 bases, with 12 bases between them. The V gene's germline CDR1 is LNHDA and CDR2 SQIVND (reference sequence). The CDR3 spans 13 residues.

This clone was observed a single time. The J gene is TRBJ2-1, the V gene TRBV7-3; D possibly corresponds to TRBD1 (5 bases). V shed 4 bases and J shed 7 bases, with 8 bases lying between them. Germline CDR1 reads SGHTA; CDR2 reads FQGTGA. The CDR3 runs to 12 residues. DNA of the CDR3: TGTGCCAGCAGCTCTCAGGGAAATGAGCAGTTCTTC. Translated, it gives CASSSQGNEQFF.

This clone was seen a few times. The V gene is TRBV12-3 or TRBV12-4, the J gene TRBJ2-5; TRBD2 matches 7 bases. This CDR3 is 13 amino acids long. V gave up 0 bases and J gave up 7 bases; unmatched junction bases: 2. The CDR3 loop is CASSLAGGGTQYF. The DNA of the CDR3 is TGTGCCAGCAGTTTAGCGGGCGGGGGGACCCAGTACTTC.

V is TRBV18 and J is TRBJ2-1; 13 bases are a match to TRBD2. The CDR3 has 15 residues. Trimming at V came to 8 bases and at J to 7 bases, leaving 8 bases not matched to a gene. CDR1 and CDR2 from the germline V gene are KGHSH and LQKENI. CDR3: CASTTTSGGRNEQFF. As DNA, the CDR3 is TGTGCCAGCACTACGACTAGCGGGGGGCGGAATGAGCAGTTCTTC.

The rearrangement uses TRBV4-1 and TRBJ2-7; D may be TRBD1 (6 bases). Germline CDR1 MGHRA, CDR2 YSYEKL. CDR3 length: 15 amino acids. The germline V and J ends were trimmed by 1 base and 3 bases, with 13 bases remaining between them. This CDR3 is CASSQGPRDNYEQYF. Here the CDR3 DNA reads TGCGCCAGCAGCCAAGGTCCACGGGACAACTACGAGCAGTACTTC.

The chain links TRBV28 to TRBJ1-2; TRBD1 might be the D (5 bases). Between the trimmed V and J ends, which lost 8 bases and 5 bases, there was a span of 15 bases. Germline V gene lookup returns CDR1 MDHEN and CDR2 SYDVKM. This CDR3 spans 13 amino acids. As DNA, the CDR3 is TGTGCCAGCCTTCTCAGGGAACCTTATGGCTACACCTTC. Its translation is CASLLREPYGYTF.

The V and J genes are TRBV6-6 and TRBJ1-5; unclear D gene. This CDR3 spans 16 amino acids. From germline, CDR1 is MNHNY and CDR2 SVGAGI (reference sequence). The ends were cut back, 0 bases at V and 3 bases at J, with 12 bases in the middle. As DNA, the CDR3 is TGTGCCAGCAGTTACTCGATACAGACCTTCAATCAGCCCCAGCATTTT. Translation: CASSYSIQTFNQPQHF.

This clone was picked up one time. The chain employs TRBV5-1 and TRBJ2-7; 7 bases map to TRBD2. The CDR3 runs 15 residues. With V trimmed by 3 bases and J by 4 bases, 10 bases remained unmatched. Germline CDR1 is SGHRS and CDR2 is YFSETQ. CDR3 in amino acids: CASSSAAGVEYEQYF. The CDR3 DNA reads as TGCGCCAGCAGCTCTGCCGCGGGAGTGGAGTACGAGCAGTACTTC.

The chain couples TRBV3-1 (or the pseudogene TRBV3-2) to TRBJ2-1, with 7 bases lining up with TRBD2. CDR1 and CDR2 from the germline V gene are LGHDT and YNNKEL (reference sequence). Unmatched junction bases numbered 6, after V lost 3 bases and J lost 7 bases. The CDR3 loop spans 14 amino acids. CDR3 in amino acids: CASSHLSGGNEQFF. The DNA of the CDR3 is TGTGCCAGCAGCCACCTATCCGGGGGGAATGAGCAGTTCTTC.

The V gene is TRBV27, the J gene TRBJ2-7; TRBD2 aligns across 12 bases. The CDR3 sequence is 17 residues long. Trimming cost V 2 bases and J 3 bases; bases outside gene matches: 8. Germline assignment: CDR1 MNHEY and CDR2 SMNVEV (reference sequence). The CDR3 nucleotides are TGTGCCAGCAGTTTAAAGCTAGCGGGAGGGTATAACTACGAGCAGTACTTC. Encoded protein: CASSLKLAGGYNYEQYF.

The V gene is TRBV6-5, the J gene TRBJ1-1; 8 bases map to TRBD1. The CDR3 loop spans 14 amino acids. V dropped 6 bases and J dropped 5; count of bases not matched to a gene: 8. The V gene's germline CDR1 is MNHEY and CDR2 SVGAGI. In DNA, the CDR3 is TGTGCCAGCAGGTCACTGACAGGGGATACTGAAGCTTTCTTT. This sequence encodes CASRSLTGDTEAFF.

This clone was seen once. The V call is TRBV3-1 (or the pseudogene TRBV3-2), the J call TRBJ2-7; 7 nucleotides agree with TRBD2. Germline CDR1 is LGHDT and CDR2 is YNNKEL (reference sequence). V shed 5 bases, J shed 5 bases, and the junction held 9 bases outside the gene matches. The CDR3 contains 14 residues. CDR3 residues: CASSFEGSGNEQYF. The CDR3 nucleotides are TGTGCCAGCAGCTTCGAGGGAAGCGGGAACGAGCAGTACTTC.

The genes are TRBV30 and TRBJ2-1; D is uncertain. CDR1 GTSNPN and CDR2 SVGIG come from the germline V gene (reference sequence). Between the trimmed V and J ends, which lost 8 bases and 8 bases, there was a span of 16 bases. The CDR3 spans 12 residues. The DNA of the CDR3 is TGTGCCCAGTCGGTAATGAGGTATGAGCAGTTCTTC. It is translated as CAQSVMRYEQFF.

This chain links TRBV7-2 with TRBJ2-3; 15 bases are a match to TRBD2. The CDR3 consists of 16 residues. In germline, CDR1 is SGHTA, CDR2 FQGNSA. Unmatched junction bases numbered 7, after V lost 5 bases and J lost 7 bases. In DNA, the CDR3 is TGTGCCAGCAGCCCAGGGACTAGCGGGGGGATTTATACGCAGTATTTT. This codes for CASSPGTSGGIYTQYF.

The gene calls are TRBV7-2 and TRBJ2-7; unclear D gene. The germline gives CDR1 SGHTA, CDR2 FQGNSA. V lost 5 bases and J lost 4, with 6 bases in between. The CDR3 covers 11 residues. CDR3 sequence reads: CASSAAYEQYF. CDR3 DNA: TGTGCCAGCAGCGCGGCTTACGAGCAGTACTTC.

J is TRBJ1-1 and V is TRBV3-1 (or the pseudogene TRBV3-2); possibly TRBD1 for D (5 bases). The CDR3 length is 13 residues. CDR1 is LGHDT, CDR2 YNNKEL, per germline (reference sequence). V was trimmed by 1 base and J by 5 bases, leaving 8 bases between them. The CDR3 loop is CASSQVAGTEAFF. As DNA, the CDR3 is TGTGCCAGCAGCCAAGTTGCAGGGACTGAAGCTTTCTTT.

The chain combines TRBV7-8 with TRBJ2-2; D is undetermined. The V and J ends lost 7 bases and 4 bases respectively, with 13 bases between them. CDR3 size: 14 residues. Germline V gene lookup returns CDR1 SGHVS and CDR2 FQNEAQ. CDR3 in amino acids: CASTILGSTGELFF. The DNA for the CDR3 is TGTGCCAGCACAATTCTAGGGTCCACCGGGGAGCTGTTTTTT.

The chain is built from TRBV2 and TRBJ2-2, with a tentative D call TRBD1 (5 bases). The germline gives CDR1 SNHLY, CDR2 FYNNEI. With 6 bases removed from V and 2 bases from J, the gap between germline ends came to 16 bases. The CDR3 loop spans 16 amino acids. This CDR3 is CASRVDRFLNTGELFF. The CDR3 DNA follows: TGTGCCAGCAGAGTCGACAGATTTTTAAACACCGGGGAGCTGTTTTTT.